These 9 T cell receptor beta chains were sequenced from one sample in a study of CD8 T cells in Susac syndrome. Roughly 0.45 to 1 ug RNA was reverse transcribed with random hexamers. One entry per CDR3 protein results from TCRdb running MiXCR on the immunoSEQ multiplex PCR reads. The table includes about 150,000 distinct CDR3 sequences, 85% to 95% detected once. The sequenced sample was CD4+ T cells from PBMCs. These TCRs come from a human donor with Susac syndrome.

The J gene is TRBJ1-5, the V gene TRBV10-3; 9 bases line up with TRBD1. The CDR3 is made up of 18 amino acids. CDR1 is ENHRY and CDR2 is SYGVKD in the germline V gene. V was clipped by 0 bases and J by 0 bases; unmatched bases: 6. CDR3 protein: CAISESDRGGDSNQPQHF. Here the CDR3 DNA reads TGTGCCATCAGTGAGTCGGACAGGGGAGGGGATAGCAATCAGCCCCAGCATTTT.

This chain links TRBV14 with TRBJ1-2, with 7 positions matching TRBD1. CDR3 length: 15 amino acids. V shed 4 bases, J shed 2 bases, and the junction held 7 bases outside the gene matches. CDR1 and CDR2 from the germline V gene are SGHDN and FVKESK. The CDR3 spells CASSRRDRANYGYTF. The CDR3 nucleotides read TGTGCCAGCAGCCGGAGGGACAGAGCCAACTATGGCTACACCTTC.

The chain recombines TRBV5-1 with TRBJ2-7; a weak D match, TRBD2 (5 bases). The CDR3 spans 13 residues. Germline V gene data show CDR1 as SGHRS and CDR2 as YFSETQ. V was cut by 4 bases and J by 2 bases, with 10 bases left in between. The CDR3 protein is CASSRGAAYEQYF. CDR3 DNA sequence: TGCGCCAGCAGCCGGGGAGCAGCCTACGAGCAGTACTTC.

V and J are TRBV23-1 and TRBJ1-1; 7 bases agree with TRBD1. TRBV23-1 is an open reading frame, and its role is uncertain. CDR3 length equals 13 residues. The J segment lost 5 bases and the V segment lost 7 bases, leaving 7 bases of the junction unmatched. CDR3 in amino acids: CASKRQGRTEAFF. CDR3 sequence (DNA): TGCGCCAGCAAAAGACAGGGAAGGACTGAAGCTTTCTTT.

The chain links TRBV25-1 to TRBJ1-5; D unresolved. Trimming left V 4 bases short and J 0 bases short, with 7 bases between. Germline V gene lookup returns CDR1 MGHDK and CDR2 SYGVNS. The CDR3 covers 14 residues. The DNA for the CDR3 is TGTGCCAGCAGTGTAGGGTTTAGCAATCAGCCCCAGCATTTT. This gives the protein CASSVGFSNQPQHF.

V is TRBV28 and J is TRBJ1-1, with a possible D match to TRBD1 (6 bases). Per the germline V gene, CDR1 is MDHEN and CDR2 is SYDVKM. The CDR3 totals 15 residues. The V and J ends lost 5 bases and 5 bases respectively, with 18 bases between them. The CDR3 sequence: CASSTSHNRETEAFF. Here the CDR3 DNA reads TGTGCCAGCAGTACCTCGCACAACAGGGAAACTGAAGCTTTCTTT.

J is TRBJ2-7 and V is TRBV14; 10 bases fit TRBD2. J lost 3 bases, V lost 0 bases, and 5 bases had no gene match. There are 16 residues in the CDR3. Germline assignment: CDR1 SGHDN and CDR2 FVKESK. CDR3 sequence (DNA): TGTGCCAGCAGCCAAGATACCCTAGCGGGGGACTACGAGCAGTACTTC. Translating it yields CASSQDTLAGDYEQYF.

The rearrangement links TRBV4-1 to TRBJ2-1; no clear D. This CDR3 comprises 13 residues. CDR1 and CDR2 from the germline V gene are MGHRA and YSYEKL. Trimming cost V 3 bases and J 6 bases, with 9 bases left between them. CDR3: CASSQPDLNEQFF. CDR3 sequence (DNA): TGCGCCAGCAGCCAGCCGGACCTCAATGAGCAGTTCTTC.

This clonotype was found once. The J gene is TRBJ2-5, the V gene TRBV20-1; 8 nucleotides match TRBD2. In germline, CDR1 is DFQATT, CDR2 SNEGSKA (reference sequence). Trimming at V came to 3 bases and at J to 3 bases, leaving 6 bases not matched to a gene. This CDR3 is 14 amino acids long. The CDR3 protein is CSARPGLGEETQYF. CDR3 in DNA: TGCAGTGCTAGGCCGGGACTAGGGGAAGAGACCCAGTACTTC.